A selection of T cell receptor beta chains follows, all from one sample in a study of shared clonotypes between healthy human individuals. Assay used: immunoSEQ multiplex PCR; TCRdb lists only in-frame clones, some missing. The sample records 2 million to 3 million clones, over 85% being singletons. Sequencing input: naive CD4+ T cells from PBMCs. These receptors were collected from a man aged 18 to 29 in good health. Some clones in this sample may be carry-over from other donors' samples. The CDR3 runs from the conserved cysteine through the conserved F or W. The D gene is left open where the match is weak. Clone size appears in some rows only: once, few, many, or a class for an expanded clone.

j_call clone_size v_call d_call cdr3_aa cdr3_nt
TRBJ2-4 NA TRBV1 NA CTSSQVLEDRQNIQYF TGCACCAGCAGCCAAGTCCTAGAAGACAGGCAAAACATTCAGTACTTC
TRBJ2-2 NA TRBV9 NA CASSSPRTGELFF TGTGCCAGCAGCTCCCCAAGGACCGGGGAGCTGTTTTTT
TRBJ2-1 NA TRBV7-9 NA CASSLVGEGGNEQFF TGTGCCAGCAGCTTAGTGGGCGAGGGGGGGAATGAGCAGTTCTTC
TRBJ1-1 NA TRBV6-5 NA CASSSPRGGTEAFF TGTGCCAGCAGTTCACCTCGGGGAGGGACTGAAGCTTTCTTT
TRBJ1-3 NA TRBV5-1 NA CASSLGTPGNTIYF TGCGCCAGCAGCTTGGGAACTCCTGGAAACACCATATATTTT
TRBJ2-2 NA TRBV5-1 TRBD2 CASSWLAGDGTGELFF TGCGCCAGCAGCTGGCTAGCGGGAGATGGCACCGGGGAGCTGTTTTTT
TRBJ2-5 NA TRBV5-1 NA CASSWGTSLPETQYF TGCGCCAGCAGCTGGGGGACGTCGCTCCCAGAGACCCAGTACTTC
TRBJ2-1 NA TRBV25-1 NA CASSDGGLRDLTNEQFF TGTGCCAGCAGTGACGGGGGTCTGCGGGACCTGACCAATGAGCAGTTCTTC
TRBJ2-1 NA TRBV6-5 TRBD2 CASSYGSGRINEQFF TGTGCCAGCAGTTACGGGAGCGGGAGGATTAATGAGCAGTTCTTC
TRBJ1-5 few TRBV14 NA CASSQYGHNQPQHF TGTGCCAGCAGCCAATATGGACACAATCAGCCCCAGCATTTT
TRBJ1-1 NA TRBV28 NA CASSLSVHWAEAFF TGTGCCAGCAGTTTATCAGTTCACTGGGCTGAAGCTTTCTTT
TRBJ1-2 NA TRBV29-1 NA CSAGTLLTYGYTF TGCAGCGCTGGGACTTTACTGACCTATGGCTACACCTTC
TRBJ2-5 NA TRBV6-1 TRBD1 CASRTDRERETQYF TGTGCCAGCAGGACCGACAGGGAGAGGGAGACCCAGTACTTC
TRBJ2-1 NA TRBV28 NA CAVSRGLVRNEQFF TGTGCCGTCAGCCGGGGCCTAGTGCGGAATGAGCAGTTCTTC
TRBJ2-7 NA TRBV6-5 TRBD1 CASSARTGSWNEQYF TGTGCCAGCAGTGCCCGGACAGGGAGTTGGAACGAGCAGTACTTC
TRBJ2-2 NA TRBV10-3 NA CAISESGSANTGELFF TGTGCCATCAGTGAGTCGGGCAGCGCGAACACCGGGGAGCTGTTTTTT
TRBJ2-7 NA TRBV5-1 NA CASSLGTTPYEQYF TGCGCCAGCAGCTTGGGGACCACCCCCTACGAGCAGTACTTC
TRBJ1-1 NA TRBV28 NA CASRTLREAIGTEAFF TGTGCCAGCAGAACACTTCGGGAAGCTATAGGCACTGAAGCTTTCTTT
TRBJ2-1 NA TRBV5-4 NA CASSPYGRNYNEQFF TGTGCCAGCAGCCCCTACGGGCGGAATTACAATGAGCAGTTCTTC
TRBJ1-5 NA TRBV5-1 NA CASSLAPGERDNQPQHF TGCGCCAGCAGCTTGGCTCCAGGGGAGAGAGACAATCAGCCCCAGCATTTT